The source of this TCR beta chain is a study of metastatic and nonmetastatic thyroid tumors. Study at large: Comparative analysis of repertoires was undertaken across blood and tumor or nodule tissue obtained from malignant and benign thyroid patients.

The CDR3 consists of 13 residues. V was pared by 5 bases and J by 1 base, with 9 bases between. The germline gives CDR1 MDHEN, CDR2 SYDVKM. No patient had received any treatment before thyroid surgery. Study-level findings and limits: Benign nodules were reported to have significantly lower TCR beta diversity than malignant thyroid tumors, in blood and tumor.

The authors' processing: Clinicopathological groups supplied CDR3 differences that were used to build a distant-metastasis classifier for papillary thyroid cancer. With MiXCR, TCRdb reprocessed the PCR reads. TCRdb, not the authors, supplied the V and J calls. In the table there are approximately 7,000 clones, approximately 40% of which are singletons. This clone was observed a few times. No antigen is known for it. This receptor was obtained from a female donor with papillary thyroid cancer or a benign thyroid nodule (not recorded which). Some clones in this sample may be carry-over from other donors' samples. Material for sequencing was tumor tissue. The chain employs TRBV28 and TRBJ2-7; D perhaps matches TRBD1 (6 bases). In nucleotides, the CDR3 is TGTGCCAGCAGTACCACAGGGTCCTACGAGCAGTACTTC. Encoded protein: CASSTTGSYEQYF.